This passage covers 29 T cell receptor beta chains from one sample sequenced in a study of T cells in Graves' hyperthyroidism and ophthalmopathy. Amplification yielded TCR beta CDR3 regions, with RNA transcripts as the source. Researchers ran a first-round RT-PCR on the TCR CDR3 using the HTBI primer set. Using its own MiXCR run on the multiplex PCR reads, TCRdb lists one record per CDR3 protein. The sample has some 370,000 distinct CDR3 sequences; 17% are singletons. The sequenced sample consisted of blood. These receptors originate from a woman aged 25 to 39 with Graves' hyperthyroidism that later progressed to Graves' ophthalmopathy.

This clonotype was seen only a few times. This chain uses TRBV29-1 with TRBJ1-2; no definite D call. The CDR3 extends over 14 amino acids. Between the trimmed V and J ends, which lost 3 bases and 7 bases, there was a span of 18 bases. Germline-derived CDR1 and CDR2 are SQVTM and ANQGSEA. The CDR3 protein is CSVDPVALLGGYTF. CDR3 nucleotide sequence: TGCAGCGTTGATCCGGTGGCTTTGTTAGGTGGCTACACCTTC.

This clonotype turned up a few times. The J gene is TRBJ2-3, the V gene TRBV18, with D perhaps matching TRBD1 (6 bases). Trimming left V 6 bases short and J 1 base short, with 20 bases between. In germline, CDR1 is KGHSH, CDR2 LQKENI. The CDR3 runs to 17 residues. CDR3 sequence reads: CASSLYDRPYGTDTQYF. As DNA, the CDR3 is TGTGCCAGCTCGCTGTACGACAGGCCCTATGGCACAGATACGCAGTATTTT.

V is TRBV19 and J is TRBJ2-3; 9 bases agree with TRBD1. This CDR3 comprises 15 residues. V shed 6 bases, J shed 6 bases, and the junction held 10 bases outside the gene matches. Germline CDR1 LNHDA, CDR2 SQIVND (reference sequence). CDR3 nucleotide sequence: TGTGCCAGTAGCGTCCCGGGACAGGGATCGGATACGCAGTATTTT. Translation: CASSVPGQGSDTQYF. Full variable domain (rest looked up from reference TRBV19 and TRBJ2-3): DGGITQSPKYLFRKEGQNVTLSCEQNLNHDAMYWYRQDPGQGLRLIYYSQIVNDFQKGDIAEGYSVSREKKESFPLTVTSAQKNPTAFYLCASSVPGQGSDTQYFGPGTRLTVL.

This clonotype was recorded at least ten times. Here the CDR3 DNA reads TGTGCCAGCAGAGACAGGGAGGGGTTGCCAGATACGCAGTATTTT. This gives the protein CASRDREGLPDTQYF. The chain is built from TRBV2 and TRBJ2-3; either TRBD1 or TRBD2 may supply D (7 bases each). The CDR3 spans 15 residues. Germline values: CDR1 SNHLY, CDR2 FYNNEI. V was pared by 6 bases and J by 4 bases, with 17 bases between. Full variable domain (rest looked up from reference TRBV2 and TRBJ2-3): EPEVTQTPSHQVTQMGQEVILRCVPISNHLYFYWYRQILGQKVEFLVSFYNNEISEKSEIFDDQFSVERPDGSNFTLKIRSTKLEDSAMYFCASRDREGLPDTQYFGPGTRLTVL.

Ten or more counts support this clonotype. The chain has TRBV2 and TRBJ1-5, with D perhaps matching TRBD1 (6 bases). Per germline, CDR1 SNHLY and CDR2 FYNNEI. The V end was cut by 4 bases, the J end by 0 bases, with 13 bases between. This CDR3 is 16 amino acids long. CDR3 amino acids: CASSGTGRYSNQPQHF. The CDR3 DNA follows: TGTGCCAGCAGTGGTACAGGGAGATATAGCAATCAGCCCCAGCATTTT. Complete variable domain (other parts from reference TRBV2 and TRBJ1-5): EPEVTQTPSHQVTQMGQEVILRCVPISNHLYFYWYRQILGQKVEFLVSFYNNEISEKSEIFDDQFSVERPDGSNFTLKIRSTKLEDSAMYFCASSGTGRYSNQPQHFGDGTRLSIL.

This clonotype turned up a few times. The chain joins TRBV19 to TRBJ2-5, with 10 bases aligning to TRBD1. The CDR3 contains 15 residues. Germline V gene data show CDR1 as LNHDA and CDR2 as SQIVND (reference sequence). The trim removed 6 bases at V and 6 bases at J, leaving 10 bases unmatched. CDR3 DNA: TGTGCCAGTAGCCCCCAGGGACAGGGGAGGCAGACCCAGTACTTC. Translation gives CASSPQGQGRQTQYF.

This chain links TRBV27 with TRBJ2-7; the D gene is possibly TRBD2 (6 bases). This CDR3 has 15 residues. V was shortened by 4 bases and J by 6 bases, with 19 bases between the two germline ends. CDR1 is MNHEY and CDR2 is SMNVEV in the germline V gene (reference sequence). The CDR3 DNA reads as TGTGCCAGCAGTTCCGCGGGGAAAATTACCACCGAGCAGTACTTC. As protein: CASSSAGKITTEQYF.

This clonotype appeared a few times. V gene TRBV24-1 combines with J gene TRBJ2-3; D not resolved. The CDR3 has 13 residues. Between the trimmed V and J ends, which lost 4 bases and 2 bases, there was a span of 6 bases. The germline V gene has CDR1 KGHDR and CDR2 SFDVKD. The CDR3 DNA reads TGTGCCACCAGTGAACAGATCACAGATACGCAGTATTTT. Protein: CATSEQITDTQYF.

The gene calls are TRBV10-3 and TRBJ1-2; D gene unclear. This CDR3 comprises 15 residues. V lost 4 bases and J 0 bases, leaving 12 bases between the germline ends. The germline gives CDR1 ENHRY, CDR2 SYGVKD. Written as DNA, the CDR3 is TGTGCCATCAGTGTAATGGGAGAAGCTAACTATGGCTACACCTTC. This gives the protein CAISVMGEANYGYTF.

This clonotype was observed at least ten times. The chain recombines TRBV12-3 or TRBV12-4 with TRBJ1-2; D gene ambiguous. This CDR3 region has 15 residues. Trimming cost V 3 bases and J 2 bases, with 13 bases left between them. The DNA of the CDR3 is TGTGCCAGCAGTTTCCCGTACGGAATCAACTATGGCTACACCTTC. Encoded protein: CASSFPYGINYGYTF.

This clonotype has ten or more counts. V and J are TRBV11-2 and TRBJ2-1; possibly TRBD1 or TRBD2 for D (5 bases each). Trimming left V 5 bases short and J 1 base short, with 18 bases between. Germline CDR1 and CDR2: SGHAT and FQNNGV. CDR3 length: 17 amino acids. The CDR3 region is CASSPHVGRESYNEQFF. The CDR3 DNA reads TGTGCCAGCAGCCCTCACGTGGGCAGGGAGTCCTACAATGAGCAGTTCTTC.

This clonotype has just a few counts. This chain links TRBV15 with TRBJ1-1; no clear D gene. The length of the CDR3 is 12 residues. The germline gives CDR1 LNHNV, CDR2 YYDKDF (reference sequence). V lost 3 bases, J lost 3 bases, and 5 bases lay in between. The CDR3 protein is CATSSPDTEAFF. The DNA for the CDR3 is TGTGCCACCAGCAGCCCGGACACTGAAGCTTTCTTT.

This clonotype appeared a few times. The rearrangement uses TRBV18 and TRBJ2-3; TRBD2 might be the D (7 bases). CDR1 is KGHSH and CDR2 is LQKENI in the germline V gene. The CDR3 has 17 amino acids. V was clipped by 3 bases and J by 3 bases, with 19 bases between them. This CDR3 is CASSPFRLAGVTDTQYF. In DNA, the CDR3 is TGTGCCAGCTCACCCTTCAGACTAGCAGGGGTAACAGATACGCAGTATTTT.

This clonotype was observed at least ten times. The chain is built from TRBV10-3 and TRBJ2-1; D is uncertain. V was trimmed by 3 bases and J by 6 bases, leaving 12 bases between them. CDR1 is ENHRY, CDR2 SYGVKD, per germline. CDR3 length equals 14 residues. The CDR3 here is CAISEVEQFNEQFF. The DNA of the CDR3 is TGTGCCATCAGTGAAGTAGAACAGTTCAATGAGCAGTTCTTC.

This clonotype was seen many times. V gene TRBV7-2 combines with J gene TRBJ2-3; TRBD2 matches at 13 bases. Trimming removed 5 bases from V and 4 bases from J; junction bases left unmatched: 3. The CDR3 has 15 amino acids. From germline, CDR1 is SGHTA and CDR2 FQGNSA. The CDR3 nucleotides read TGTGCCAGCAGCAAACTAGCGGGGGGGGCAGATACGCAGTATTTT. Amino acids: CASSKLAGGADTQYF.

This clonotype was seen many times. The chain recombines TRBV5-1 with TRBJ2-2; TRBD1 agrees at 9 bases. The CDR3 runs to 15 residues. CDR1 SGHRS and CDR2 YFSETQ come from the germline V gene. The V gene end was trimmed by 3 bases and the J gene end by 5 bases; junction bases not matched to a gene: 5. The CDR3 DNA reads as TGCGCCAGCAGCTCGGGACAGGGCTTTACCGGGGAGCTGTTTTTT. Its translation: CASSSGQGFTGELFF.

This chain links TRBV7-9 with TRBJ2-7; tentatively, D is TRBD1 (5 bases). Trimming cost V 5 bases and J 0 bases, with 11 bases left between them. This CDR3 is built from 14 residues. Per germline, CDR1 SEHNR and CDR2 FQNEAQ (reference sequence). The CDR3 is CASSQTESSYEQYF. In DNA form, the CDR3 reads TGTGCCAGCAGCCAGACAGAGAGCTCCTACGAGCAGTACTTC.

The chain is built from TRBV20-1 and TRBJ1-5; D is uncertain. The germline CDR1 and CDR2 sequences are DFQATT and SNEGSKA (reference sequence). V lost 5 bases and J 1 base, leaving 6 bases between the germline ends. The CDR3 totals 12 residues. CDR3 bases: TGCAGTGCTCAGACAAGCAATCAGCCCCAGCATTTT. The encoded protein is CSAQTSNQPQHF.

The genes are TRBV10-1 and TRBJ2-1, with TRBD2 identical over 9 bases. Germline lookup yields CDR1 WNHNN and CDR2 SYGVQD (reference sequence). Unmatched junction bases numbered 8, after V lost 3 bases and J lost 8 bases. The CDR3 has 15 amino acids. The CDR3 region is CASSDIGTSIHEQFF. The CDR3 DNA reads as TGCGCCAGCAGTGATATCGGGACTAGCATCCATGAGCAGTTCTTC.

This clonotype has just a few counts. The chain joins TRBV19 to TRBJ2-1; D not resolved. CDR1 is LNHDA and CDR2 is SQIVND in the germline V gene (reference sequence). V was shortened by 7 bases and J by 2 bases, with 24 bases between the two germline ends. There are 18 residues in the CDR3. CDR3 DNA: TGTGCCAGTATCCCTGGCGTCCAACAAGTTTGGACCTACAATGAGCAGTTCTTC. It is translated as CASIPGVQQVWTYNEQFF.

Points on this clonotype: A much more abundant neighbour one base away suggests this may be a read error. V and J are TRBV9 and TRBJ2-3; 7 bases are shared with TRBD2. Germline trimming cut 6 bases from V and 1 base from J; bases unmatched to any gene: 8. This CDR3 spans 15 amino acids. Per germline, CDR1 SGDLS and CDR2 YYNGEE. CDR3 amino acids: CASNARESRTDTQYF. Written as DNA, the CDR3 is TGTGCCAGCAACGCGCGGGAGTCCCGCACAGATACGCAGTATTTT.

The rearrangement links TRBV15 to TRBJ1-1; D is ambiguous. The germline CDR1 and CDR2 sequences are LNHNV and YYDKDF (reference sequence). The length of the CDR3 is 15 residues. Trimming took off 2 bases at V and 7 bases at J, with 17 bases between the two ends. The CDR3 DNA follows: TGTGCCACCAGCAGATCCCTAGGGATGGAAGGTGAAGCTTTCTTT. It codes for CATSRSLGMEGEAFF.

This clonotype was counted ten times or more. This sequence joins TRBV27 and TRBJ1-1; TRBD1 matches 10 bases. The germline gives CDR1 MNHEY, CDR2 SMNVEV (reference sequence). The V gene end was trimmed by 5 bases and the J gene end by 1 base; junction bases not matched to a gene: 4. This CDR3 region has 15 residues. CDR3 nucleotides: TGTGCCAGCAGTGGGACAGGGGAGGGGAACACTGAAGCTTTCTTT. This gives the protein CASSGTGEGNTEAFF.

There are many counts of this clonotype. This sequence joins TRBV9 and TRBJ2-7, with 7 bases matching TRBD2. This CDR3 contains 14 residues. Trimming at V came to 3 bases and at J to 5 bases, leaving 8 bases not matched to a gene. Germline CDR1 SGDLS, CDR2 YYNGEE. In DNA form, the CDR3 reads TGTGCCAGCAGCGAGAGCGGGAATTGGAACGAGCAGTACTTC. Protein product: CASSESGNWNEQYF.

This clonotype was observed many times. The chain carries TRBV28 and TRBJ2-7, with TRBD1 matching 11 bases. The CDR3 has 16 residues. The V and J ends lost 2 bases and 2 bases, in that order; junction bases with no gene match: 5. Germline V lookup: CDR1 MDHEN, CDR2 SYDVKM. The CDR3 DNA sequence: TGTGCCAGCAGTTTACCAGGGACAGGGGGGGCCTACGAGCAGTACTTC. Translated: CASSLPGTGGAYEQYF.

This clonotype was seen repeatedly, ten times or more. This chain connects TRBV7-2 to TRBJ2-7; a weak D match, TRBD1 (6 bases). The V gene's germline CDR1 is SGHTA and CDR2 FQGNSA. The length of the CDR3 is 15 residues. Trimming took off 0 bases at V and 3 bases at J, with 12 bases between the two ends. The CDR3 DNA sequence: TGTGCCAGCAGCTTAGCCGGGACAAGGATCTACGAGCAGTACTTC. This translates into CASSLAGTRIYEQYF.

The sample holds many counts of this clonotype. This chain links TRBV6-5 with TRBJ2-7; 7 bases align to TRBD1. The germline V gene has CDR1 MNHEY and CDR2 SVGAGI. The CDR3 spans 12 residues. Unmatched junction bases numbered 3, after V lost 6 bases and J lost 4 bases. CDR3 amino acids: CASRDRFYEQYF. The CDR3 coding sequence is TGTGCCAGCAGGGACAGGTTTTACGAGCAGTACTTC.

This clonotype was counted many times. The V gene is TRBV5-1, the J gene TRBJ2-5; 10 positions match TRBD2. The CDR3 extends over 15 amino acids. V trimming: 4 bases; J trimming: 5 bases; junction bases outside the gene matches: 8. Germline V CDR1 and CDR2: SGHRS, YFSETQ. CDR3 loop: CASSPSGSSGETQYF. DNA of the CDR3: TGCGCCAGCAGCCCTAGCGGGAGTAGTGGGGAGACCCAGTACTTC.

This clonotype was counted many times. DNA of the CDR3: TGTGCCAGCAGTGCTCGGGACAGACACTACGAGCAGTACTTC. It yields the protein CASSARDRHYEQYF. V usage is TRBV28 and J usage is TRBJ2-7, with 7 bases fitting TRBD1. The germline CDR1 and CDR2 sequences are MDHEN and SYDVKM. The V and J ends lost 5 bases and 3 bases, in that order; junction bases with no gene match: 7. The length of the CDR3 is 14 residues.